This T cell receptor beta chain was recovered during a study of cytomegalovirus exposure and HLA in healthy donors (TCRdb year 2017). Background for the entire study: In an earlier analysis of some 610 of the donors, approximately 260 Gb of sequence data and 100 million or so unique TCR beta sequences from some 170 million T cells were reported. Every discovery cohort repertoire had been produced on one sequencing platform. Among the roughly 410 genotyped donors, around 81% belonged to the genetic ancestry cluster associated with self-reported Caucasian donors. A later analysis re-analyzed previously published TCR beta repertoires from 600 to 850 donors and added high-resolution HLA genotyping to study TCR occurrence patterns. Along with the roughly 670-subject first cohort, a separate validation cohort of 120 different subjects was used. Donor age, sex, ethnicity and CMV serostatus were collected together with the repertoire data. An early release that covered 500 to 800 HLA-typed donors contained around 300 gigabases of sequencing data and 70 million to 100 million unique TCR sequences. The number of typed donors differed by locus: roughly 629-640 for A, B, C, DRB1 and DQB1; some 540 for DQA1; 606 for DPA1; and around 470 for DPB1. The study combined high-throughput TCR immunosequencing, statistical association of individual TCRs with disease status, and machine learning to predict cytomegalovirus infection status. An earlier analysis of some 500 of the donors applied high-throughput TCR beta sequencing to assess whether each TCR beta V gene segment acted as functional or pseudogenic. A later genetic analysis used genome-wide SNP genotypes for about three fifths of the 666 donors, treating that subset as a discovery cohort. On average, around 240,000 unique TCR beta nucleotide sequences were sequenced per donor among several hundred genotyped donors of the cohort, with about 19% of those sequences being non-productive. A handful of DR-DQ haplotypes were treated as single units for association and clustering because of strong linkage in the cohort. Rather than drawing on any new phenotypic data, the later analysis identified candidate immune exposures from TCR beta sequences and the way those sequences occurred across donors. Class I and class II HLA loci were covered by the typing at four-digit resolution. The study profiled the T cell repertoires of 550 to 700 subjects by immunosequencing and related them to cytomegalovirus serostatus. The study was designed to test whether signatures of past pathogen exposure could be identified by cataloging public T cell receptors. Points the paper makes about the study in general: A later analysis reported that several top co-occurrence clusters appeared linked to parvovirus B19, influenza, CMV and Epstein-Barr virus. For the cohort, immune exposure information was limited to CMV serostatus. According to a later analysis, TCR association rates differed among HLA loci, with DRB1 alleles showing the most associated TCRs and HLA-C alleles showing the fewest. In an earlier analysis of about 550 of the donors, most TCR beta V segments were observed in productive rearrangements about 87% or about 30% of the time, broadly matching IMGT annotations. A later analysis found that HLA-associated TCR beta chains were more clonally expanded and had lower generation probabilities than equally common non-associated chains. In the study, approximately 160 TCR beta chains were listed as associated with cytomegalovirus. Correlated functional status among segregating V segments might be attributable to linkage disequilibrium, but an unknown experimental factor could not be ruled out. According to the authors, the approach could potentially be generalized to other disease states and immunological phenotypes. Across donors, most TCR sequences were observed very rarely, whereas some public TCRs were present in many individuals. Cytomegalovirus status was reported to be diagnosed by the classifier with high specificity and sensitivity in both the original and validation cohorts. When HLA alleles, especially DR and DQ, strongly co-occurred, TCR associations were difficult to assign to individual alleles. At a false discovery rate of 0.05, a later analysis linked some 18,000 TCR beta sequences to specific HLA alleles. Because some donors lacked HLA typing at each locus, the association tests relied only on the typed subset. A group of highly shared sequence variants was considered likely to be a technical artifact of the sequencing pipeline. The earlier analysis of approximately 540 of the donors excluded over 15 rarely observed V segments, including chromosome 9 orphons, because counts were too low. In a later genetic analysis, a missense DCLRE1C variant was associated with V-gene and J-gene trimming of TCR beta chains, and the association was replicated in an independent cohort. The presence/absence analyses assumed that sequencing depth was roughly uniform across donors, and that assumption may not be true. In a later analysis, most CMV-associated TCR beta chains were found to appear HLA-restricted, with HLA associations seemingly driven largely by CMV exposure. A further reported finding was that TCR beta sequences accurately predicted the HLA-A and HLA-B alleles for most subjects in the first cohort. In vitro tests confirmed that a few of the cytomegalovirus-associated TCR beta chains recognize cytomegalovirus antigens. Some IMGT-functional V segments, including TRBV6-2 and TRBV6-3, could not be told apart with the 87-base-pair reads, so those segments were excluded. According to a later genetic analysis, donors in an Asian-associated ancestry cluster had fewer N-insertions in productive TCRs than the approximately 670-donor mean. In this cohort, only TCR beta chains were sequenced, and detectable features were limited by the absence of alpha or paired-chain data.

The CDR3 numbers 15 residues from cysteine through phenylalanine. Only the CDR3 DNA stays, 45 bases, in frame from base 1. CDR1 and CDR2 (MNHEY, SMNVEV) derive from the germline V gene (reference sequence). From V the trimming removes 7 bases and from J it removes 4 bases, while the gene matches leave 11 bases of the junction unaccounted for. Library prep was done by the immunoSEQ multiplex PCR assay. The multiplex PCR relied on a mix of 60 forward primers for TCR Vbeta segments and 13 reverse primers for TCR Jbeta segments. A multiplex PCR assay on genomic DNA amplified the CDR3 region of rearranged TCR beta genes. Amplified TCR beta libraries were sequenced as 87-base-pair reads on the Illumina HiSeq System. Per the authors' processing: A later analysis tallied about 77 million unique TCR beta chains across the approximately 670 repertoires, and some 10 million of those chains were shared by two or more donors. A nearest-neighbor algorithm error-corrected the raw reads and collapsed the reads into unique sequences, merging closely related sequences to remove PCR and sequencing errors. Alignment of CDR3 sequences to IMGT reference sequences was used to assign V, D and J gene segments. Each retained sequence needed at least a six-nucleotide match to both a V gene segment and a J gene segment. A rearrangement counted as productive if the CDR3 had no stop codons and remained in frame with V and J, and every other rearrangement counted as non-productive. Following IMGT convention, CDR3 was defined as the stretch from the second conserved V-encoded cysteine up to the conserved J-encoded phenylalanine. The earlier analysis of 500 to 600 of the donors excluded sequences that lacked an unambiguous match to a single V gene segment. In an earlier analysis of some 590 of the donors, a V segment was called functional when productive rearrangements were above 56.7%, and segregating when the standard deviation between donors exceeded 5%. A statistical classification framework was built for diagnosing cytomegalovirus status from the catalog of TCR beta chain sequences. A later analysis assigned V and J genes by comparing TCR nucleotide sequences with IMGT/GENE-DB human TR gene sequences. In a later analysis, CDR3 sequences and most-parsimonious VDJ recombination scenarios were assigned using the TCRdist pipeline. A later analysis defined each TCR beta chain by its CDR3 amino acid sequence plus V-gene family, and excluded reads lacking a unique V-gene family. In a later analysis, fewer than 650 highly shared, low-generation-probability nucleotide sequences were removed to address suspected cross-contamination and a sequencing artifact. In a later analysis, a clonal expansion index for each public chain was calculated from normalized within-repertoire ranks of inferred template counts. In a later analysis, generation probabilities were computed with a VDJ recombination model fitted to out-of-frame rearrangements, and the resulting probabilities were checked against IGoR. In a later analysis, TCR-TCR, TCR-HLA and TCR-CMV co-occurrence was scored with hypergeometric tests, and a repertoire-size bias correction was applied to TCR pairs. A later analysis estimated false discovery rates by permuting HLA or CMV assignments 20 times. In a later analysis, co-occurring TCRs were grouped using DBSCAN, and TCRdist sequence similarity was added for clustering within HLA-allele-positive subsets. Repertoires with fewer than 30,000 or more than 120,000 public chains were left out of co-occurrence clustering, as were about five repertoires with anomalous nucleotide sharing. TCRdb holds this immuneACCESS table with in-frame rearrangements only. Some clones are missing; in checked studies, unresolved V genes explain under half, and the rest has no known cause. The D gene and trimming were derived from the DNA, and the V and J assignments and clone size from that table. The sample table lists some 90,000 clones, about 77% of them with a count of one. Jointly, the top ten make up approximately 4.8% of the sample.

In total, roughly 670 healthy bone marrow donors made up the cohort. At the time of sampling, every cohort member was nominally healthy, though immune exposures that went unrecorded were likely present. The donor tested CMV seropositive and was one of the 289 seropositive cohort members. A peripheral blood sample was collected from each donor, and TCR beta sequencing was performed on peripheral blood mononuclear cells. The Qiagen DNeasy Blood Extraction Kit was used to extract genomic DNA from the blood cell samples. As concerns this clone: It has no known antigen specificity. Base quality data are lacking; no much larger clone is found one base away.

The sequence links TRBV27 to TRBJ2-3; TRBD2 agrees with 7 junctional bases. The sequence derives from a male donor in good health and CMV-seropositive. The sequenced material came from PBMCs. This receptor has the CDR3 CASTRLGGSPDTQYF. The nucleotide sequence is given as TGTGCCAGCACCCGCCTCGGGGGGAGCCCAGATACGCAGTATTTT.